This T cell receptor beta chain was found in a study of tumor-infiltrating lymphocytes in primary liver carcinoma (dated by TCRdb to about 2017). With regard to the full study: Hepatocellular carcinoma (four) or combined HCC and intrahepatic cholangiocarcinoma (one) was present in the five patients, who were three men and two women aged 30 to 69 years. The five patients had tumors of stage T1-T3 N0M0, with maximum diameters ranging from roughly 4.2 to 10 cm. A total of 35 specimens from 5 patients underwent TCRbeta repertoire sequencing, comprising around 25 tumor regions, 5 adjacent noncancerous liver tissues and 5 peripheral blood samples. Repertoires from technical replicates were highly reproducible, with mean shared-clone rates approximately 0.92 and correlation coefficients above 0.95. TCRbeta repertoire sequencing, expression microarrays and whole-exome sequencing were combined in the study across five regions of each liver tumor, with adjacent normal tissue and blood also included. Samples yielded roughly 3.5 to 7.5 million productive TCRbeta reads; read depth did not differ significantly between tissue types.

With regard to this clonotype: The clone's antigen remains unknown. It has no much larger one-base neighbor in the sample; base qualities were not kept.

Total RNA and DNA were co-extracted without cell sorting from roughly 20-30 mg of bulk tissue using the AllPrep DNA/RNA mini kit. Between late 2015 and March 2016, five patients in China with histopathologically diagnosed primary liver carcinoma had surgical resection. Patients had chronic HBV infection and were treatment-naive at sampling. Fresh tumor and adjacent tissue pieces were bisected; one half was stored in RNAlater at -80°C, the other sent for histology. Overall study outcomes, separate from this receptor: Comparison of CD4+ and CD8+ T cell repertoires was precluded by the use of bulk unsorted samples. Repertoire overlap was higher between tumor regions (mean about 36%) than tumor-adjacent (approximately 17%) or tumor-blood (about 15%) pairs, consistent with antigen-driven expansion. The study included only four to six patients, and the authors note findings should be validated in a larger study. Only the TCR beta chain was sequenced, which likely underestimates true repertoire diversity because unpaired alpha chains were not captured. The top 250 clones made up a significantly larger repertoire fraction in tumors than in blood (p = 0.039).

The CDR3, cysteine through phenylalanine, is 16 amino acids long. Only CDR3 DNA remains: 48 bases, in frame from the first base. Here V drops 10 bases and J drops 7 bases, and the junction holds 17 bases not matched to any gene. CDR1 MRHNA and CDR2 SNTAGT are derived from the germline V gene. Starting from 500 to 650 ng total RNA, TCRbeta-specific cDNA was produced by reverse transcription with a constant-region primer and ProtoScript II reverse transcriptase. The TCRbeta libraries were prepared through three rounds of nested multiplex PCR following a slightly modified ARM-PCR procedure. Each of the first two PCR rounds ran for approximately 9 cycles and used multiplex TRBV1-TRBV30 forward primers together with a Cbeta reverse primer. Sample barcodes and Illumina adapters were added in a final 25-cycle PCR with Deep VentR polymerase. Amplicons of 200-500 bp were gel-purified with a QIAquick gel extraction kit before sequencing. The TCRbeta amplicons were sequenced with 250-bp paired-end reads on an Illumina HiSeq 2500. Concerning the study's data processing: Reads were quality-trimmed with Trimmomatic v0.33, and paired reads were merged with FLASH v1.2.11 to recover full CDR3 sequences. V, D and J germline segments were assigned to the rearranged TCRbeta sequences using MiGEC v1.2.1b. Clonotype statistics and Shannon-Wiener diversity indices were computed with VDJtools v1.0.0. Except for diversity analysis, only each sample's 250 most abundant clonotypes were used in subsequent analyses to reduce sampling bias. TCRdb cleaned the public reads at Q25 with fastp, built clones with MiXCR and kept in-frame beta chains. Rows merge per CDR3 protein into single entries with the most common DNA and genes. These V and J calls rely on TCRdb rather than the paper's analysis. This sample has approximately 46,000 distinct CDR3 sequences in its table, and around 75% of those were observed once. The top ten constitute 38% of the sample.

This receptor was identified in a woman in her thirties with primary liver carcinoma and hepatitis B virus infection. Material for sequencing was tumor-adjacent normal liver tissue. The sequence links TRBV6-4 to TRBJ2-2; TRBD1 matches 8 bases in the middle. The nucleotide sequence is TGTGCCAATAGTGACCGGCCGGGACAGGAGGACGGGGAGCTGTTTTTT. It translates to CANSDRPGQEDGELFF.